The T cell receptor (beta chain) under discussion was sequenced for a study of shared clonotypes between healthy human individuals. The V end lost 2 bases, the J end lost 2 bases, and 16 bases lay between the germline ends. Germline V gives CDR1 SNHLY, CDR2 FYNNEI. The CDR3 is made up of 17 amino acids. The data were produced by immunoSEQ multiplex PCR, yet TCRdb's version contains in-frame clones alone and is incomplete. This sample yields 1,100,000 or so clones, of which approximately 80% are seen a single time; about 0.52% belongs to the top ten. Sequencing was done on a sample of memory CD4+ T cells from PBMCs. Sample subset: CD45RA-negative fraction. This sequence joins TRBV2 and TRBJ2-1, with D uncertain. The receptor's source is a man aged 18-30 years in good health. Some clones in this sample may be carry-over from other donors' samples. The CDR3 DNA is TGTGCCAGCAGTGAACTTTTCTATCTTCGAACCTACAATGAGCAGTTCTTC. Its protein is CASSELFYLRTYNEQFF.